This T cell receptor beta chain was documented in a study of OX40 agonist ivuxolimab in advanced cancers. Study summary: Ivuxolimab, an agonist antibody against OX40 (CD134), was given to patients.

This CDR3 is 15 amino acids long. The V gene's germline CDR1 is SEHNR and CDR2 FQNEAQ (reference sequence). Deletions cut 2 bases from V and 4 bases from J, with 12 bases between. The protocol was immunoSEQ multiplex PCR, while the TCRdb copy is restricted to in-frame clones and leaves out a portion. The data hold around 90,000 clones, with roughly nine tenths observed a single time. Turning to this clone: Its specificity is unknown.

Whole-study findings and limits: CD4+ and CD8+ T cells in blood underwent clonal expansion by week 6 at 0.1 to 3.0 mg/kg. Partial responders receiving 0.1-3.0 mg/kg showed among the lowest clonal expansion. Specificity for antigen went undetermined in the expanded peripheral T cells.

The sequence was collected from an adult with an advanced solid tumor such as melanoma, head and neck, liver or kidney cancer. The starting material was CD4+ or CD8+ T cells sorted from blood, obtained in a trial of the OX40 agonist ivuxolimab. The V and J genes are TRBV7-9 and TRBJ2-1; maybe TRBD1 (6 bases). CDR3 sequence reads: CASSLQGSGYNEQFF. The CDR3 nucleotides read TGTGCCAGCAGCTTACAGGGGTCGGGGTACAATGAGCAGTTCTTC.